The sequence of this TCR beta chain was determined in a study of blood T cell repertoires in COVID-19 (dated by TCRdb to 2020 to 2021). Study-wide context: The collaborator samples originated in the United States, Italy and Spain and spanned the acute and convalescent phases of COVID-19. The sample metadata nearly always contained a de-identified subject ID, COVID-19 status, age in years and sex. Where available, HLA class I and class II types were obtained from metadata supplied by the sample provider rather than from assay-based typing. Deeply sampled blood TCRbeta repertoires from subjects exposed to, actively infected with, or recovered from COVID-19 were included in the dataset. The samples were drawn from the first 160 participants of the ongoing ImmuneRACE study and from 950 to 1,500 subjects provided by 6 global collaborators. The repertoires were released in a freely available public database intended as a resource for research on the immune response to SARS-CoV-2. The prospective study material was composed of cDNA or gDNA derived from T cells, B-cell-depleted T cells, or PBMCs.

The paper as a whole reports these results and caveats: Clinical and demographic metadata were provided uncurated, with the amount varying by source and participant.

Each collaborating institution followed its own protocols to collect whole blood in K2EDTA tubes. For TCRbeta analysis, collaborators shipped samples as frozen whole blood, isolated PBMCs, or DNA extracted from either of those sample types. TCRbeta CDR3 regions were amplified from genomic DNA by means of the immunoSEQ Assay, a bias-controlled multiplex PCR. Turning to the authors' computational methods: Nucleated cell counts per sample were estimated from amplification of reference gene primers within the assay. To quantify the absolute abundance of each unique TCRbeta CDR3 rearrangement, sequence reads were collapsed and filtered. For each sample, productive Simpson clonality was calculated as the square root of Simpson's diversity index across productive rearrangements. In TCRdb, the immuneACCESS table is reduced to in-frame sequences with V and J assigned. These tables do not hold every clone; where another copy was compared, an unresolved V gene accounts for under half, and the others remain unexplained. That table gives V, J and clone size, and the DNA gave D and trimming. Recorded for this sample are 68,000 or so clones; 86% of them occurred a single time. The biggest ten clones account for about 8.3% of the sample.

On this clone itself: Its antigen specificity is not known. Per-nucleotide qualities are absent, and no much larger clonotype sits a single base away.

This TCR was sampled from a man aged 25 to 45 with acute or convalescent COVID-19. The sample comprised peripheral blood.

The bases read TGTGCCAGCAGCCTCCAGGGAAACTCGAACATTCAGTACTTC. Translated, this gives CASSLQGNSNIQYF. Recombination linked TRBV7-3 to TRBJ2-4; the best D guess is TRBD1, with 5 bases matching. The CDR3 numbers 14 residues from cysteine through phenylalanine. Kept here is only the CDR3 DNA, which spans 42 bases and is read in frame from base 1. V gives up 5 bases and J gives up 7 bases, and the segment between their germline ends measures 15 bases. The germline V gene gives CDR1 as SGHTA and CDR2 as FQGTGA.